The 30 T cell receptor beta chains below were found in one sample sequenced in a study of blood T cell repertoires in COVID-19. Assay: immunoSEQ multiplex PCR; the TCRdb copy retains only in-frame clones and omits some. The data show 200,000 to 250,000 clones, with 70% to 85% seen just once and under 10% held by the top ten. Sequencing used peripheral blood. The source is a woman older than 75 with COVID-19, enrolled during active disease.

The chain links TRBV21-1 to TRBJ2-5; no check of the table's D call, TRBD1, against the DNA was made. TRBV21-1 is noted as a pseudogene. This CDR3 spans 15 amino acids. CDR3 in DNA: TGTGCCAGCAGCAAAGGCTCTAACCCCAGGGAGACCCAGTACTTC. Its protein product is CASSKGSNPRETQYF.

The chain carries TRBV5-6 and TRBJ2-4, with 9 nucleotides matching TRBD2. J lost 0 bases, V lost 0 bases, and 4 bases had no gene match. CDR3 length: 17 amino acids. Germline V lookup: CDR1 SGHDT, CDR2 YYEEEE. CDR3 coding DNA: TGTGCCAGCAGCTTGGCTTTTAGCGGGAGAGCCAAAAACATTCAGTACTTC. This translates into CASSLAFSGRAKNIQYF. The full variable domain, completed using reference TRBV5-6 and TRBJ2-4, is DAGVTQSPTHLIKTRGQQVTLRCSPKSGHDTVSWYQQALGQGPQFIFQYYEEEERQRGNFPDRFSGHQFPNYSSELNVNALLLGDSALYLCASSLAFSGRAKNIQYFGAGTRLSVL.

The J gene is TRBJ1-2, the V gene TRBV19, with D perhaps matching TRBD1 (5 bases). Per germline, CDR1 LNHDA and CDR2 SQIVND (reference sequence). V was clipped by 2 bases and J by 0 bases, with 10 bases between them. The length of the CDR3 is 15 residues. CDR3 bases: TGTGCCAGTAGTATACCGACAGAGCCTAACTATGGCTACACCTTC. This encodes CASSIPTEPNYGYTF.

The rearrangement uses TRBV5-1 and TRBJ2-4, with a weak D call TRBD2 (6 bases). Germline CDR1 SGHRS, CDR2 YFSETQ. Trimming pared 4 bases from V and 11 bases from J, leaving 13 bases between. The CDR3 has 12 residues. The CDR3 nucleotides are TGCGCCAGCAGCCAGCCGGGGGACGTTCAGTACTTC. Translating gives CASSQPGDVQYF.

This chain's CDR3 is CASSYTGGLGNEQFF. The CDR3 region has the DNA TGTGCCAGCAGCTACACGGGGGGCCTGGGCAATGAGCAGTTCTTC. The chain couples TRBV7-6 to TRBJ2-1; D is possibly TRBD2 (7 bases). The CDR3 totals 15 residues. V lost 4 bases and J lost 6, with 16 bases in between. Germline values: CDR1 SGHVS, CDR2 FNYEAQ. Variable domain in full (rest from reference TRBV7-6 and TRBJ2-1): GAGVSQSPRYKVTKRGQDVALRCDPISGHVSLYWYRQALGQGPEFLTYFNYEAQQDKSGLPNDRFSAERPEGSISTLTIQRTEQRDSAMYRCASSYTGGLGNEQFFGPGTRLTVL.

This chain joins TRBV11-2 and TRBJ1-1, with 9 bases matching TRBD1. Looked up from germline, CDR1 is SGHAT and CDR2 is FQNNGV. Trimming took 3 bases from V and 3 from J; bases not matched to a gene: 2. CDR3 length: 14 residues. The DNA for the CDR3 is TGTGCCAGCAGCTTGAGACAGGGGGACACTGAAGCTTTCTTT. It specifies CASSLRQGDTEAFF.

The chain is built from TRBV2 and TRBJ1-3; 9 positions agree with TRBD1. Germline values: CDR1 SNHLY, CDR2 FYNNEI. With V trimmed by 0 bases and J by 4 bases, 7 bases remained unmatched. There are 17 residues in the CDR3. The CDR3 DNA reads as TGTGCCAGCAGTGAAGCATTACAGGGGGCTTCGGGAAACACCATATATTTT. Translated, it gives CASSEALQGASGNTIYF.

This sequence joins TRBV28 and TRBJ1-4; D is perhaps TRBD1 (5 bases). This CDR3 contains 13 residues. Trimming stripped 5 bases from V and 5 bases from J, with 9 bases between. Per the germline V gene, CDR1 is MDHEN and CDR2 is SYDVKM. The CDR3 bases are TGTGCCAGCAGTCTAGGACACAATGAAAAACTGTTTTTT. This sequence encodes CASSLGHNEKLFF.

The chain joins TRBV5-6 to TRBJ1-5; 10 bases are shared with TRBD1. CDR1 is SGHDT, CDR2 YYEEEE, per germline. The J segment lost 11 bases and the V segment lost 2 bases, leaving 16 bases of the junction unmatched. The CDR3 contains 17 residues. The CDR3 here is CASSFRLTGTGVQSQHF. The CDR3 coding sequence is TGTGCCAGCAGCTTCAGACTCACCGGGACAGGGGTCCAATCCCAGCATTTT.

The V and J genes are TRBV12-3 or TRBV12-4 and TRBJ1-5; 8 bases agree with TRBD1. This CDR3 has 13 residues. The J segment lost 6 bases and the V segment lost 5 bases, leaving 3 bases of the junction unmatched. CDR3 sequence (DNA): TGTGCCAGCAGTCCAGGGGGCAGTCAGCCCCAGCATTTT. It codes for CASSPGGSQPQHF.

V usage is TRBV6-5 and J usage is TRBJ1-1; 9 bases match TRBD1. The trim removed 6 bases at V and 4 bases at J, leaving 6 bases unmatched. The CDR3 has 14 residues. CDR1 and CDR2 from the germline V gene are MNHEY and SVGAGI. The CDR3 coding sequence is TGTGCCAGCAGCTACCGGGACAGGGTCACTGAAGCTTTCTTT. Translated, it gives CASSYRDRVTEAFF.

V usage is TRBV7-3 and J usage is TRBJ2-1; TRBD2 is a possible D gene (5 bases). CDR1 and CDR2 from the germline V gene are SGHTA and FQGTGA. This CDR3 comprises 15 residues. Trimming stripped 4 bases from V and 8 bases from J, with 18 bases between. The CDR3 DNA follows: TGTGCCAGCAGCTCCTCTTCCGGGGAATGGGATGAGCAGTTCTTC. It encodes CASSSSSGEWDEQFF.

This chain connects TRBV27 to TRBJ1-6; the D is unclear. From germline, CDR1 is MNHEY and CDR2 SMNVEV (reference sequence). V was trimmed by 4 bases and J by 0 bases, leaving 19 bases between them. The CDR3 contains 19 residues. The CDR3 loop is CASSYKGSARSSYNSPLHF. DNA of the CDR3: TGTGCCAGCAGTTACAAGGGTAGCGCCAGGAGCTCCTATAATTCACCCCTCCACTTT.

V gene TRBV6-1 combines with J gene TRBJ1-2; 9 bases map to TRBD1. Germline CDR1 is MNHNS and CDR2 is SASEGT. The V segment lost 0 bases and the J segment 6 bases; nucleotides outside the gene matches: 2. This CDR3 has 14 amino acids. In DNA form, the CDR3 reads TGTGCCAGCAGTGAAGCCGGGACAGGGAATGGCTACACCTTC. It encodes CASSEAGTGNGYTF.

The V gene is TRBV6-5, the J gene TRBJ1-1, with D perhaps matching TRBD1 (6 bases). With 4 bases removed from V and 4 bases from J, the gap between germline ends came to 19 bases. The CDR3 runs to 16 residues. Germline V gene lookup returns CDR1 MNHEY and CDR2 SVGAGI. The CDR3 DNA is TGTGCCAGCAGTTCGGACAGAACTTATGAGCGCACTGAAGCTTTCTTT. Protein product: CASSSDRTYERTEAFF.

V gene TRBV20-1 combines with J gene TRBJ2-5, with 11 bases aligning to TRBD2. The germline CDR1 and CDR2 sequences are DFQATT and SNEGSKA (reference sequence). V was clipped by 3 bases and J by 9 bases; unmatched bases: 15. CDR3 length equals 16 residues. The CDR3 nucleotides read TGCAGTGCTAGTGGGCTAGCGGGAGGCCAAGGGGCGCCCCAGTACTTC. Its translation: CSASGLAGGQGAPQYF.

CDR3 residues: CATSRGTGVRNSPLHF. CDR3 nucleotides: TGTGCCACCAGCAGAGGGACAGGGGTTCGGAATTCACCCCTCCACTTT. The chain links TRBV15 to TRBJ1-6; 9 bases fit TRBD1. The CDR3 is 16 residues long. Germline CDR1 and CDR2: LNHNV and YYDKDF (reference sequence). Losses at the gene ends were 1 base for V and 7 bases for J; bases not matched to a gene: 5.

The V call is TRBV6-5, the J call TRBJ2-2, with D possibly being TRBD1 (6 bases). V was shortened by 7 bases and J by 0 bases, with 9 bases between the two germline ends. Germline CDR1 is MNHEY and CDR2 is SVGAGI. The CDR3 totals 14 residues. The CDR3 protein is CASTGTTNTGELFF. The CDR3 DNA reads TGTGCCAGCACGGGGACAACGAACACCGGGGAGCTGTTTTTT.

The chain has TRBV6-5 and TRBJ2-1, with unresolved D. V lost 5 bases, J lost 5 bases, and 13 bases lay in between. CDR1 is MNHEY, CDR2 SVGAGI, per germline. The CDR3 is 14 amino acids. For the CDR3, the DNA is TGTGCCAGCAGTCCCCAGTTGTTGCACAATGAGCAGTTCTTC. This sequence encodes CASSPQLLHNEQFF.

V usage is TRBV10-3 and J usage is TRBJ2-7, with 11 bases aligning to TRBD1. The CDR3 is 13 amino acids. Losses at the gene ends were 6 bases for V and 6 bases for J; bases not matched to a gene: 4. Germline V gene data show CDR1 as ENHRY and CDR2 as SYGVKD. CDR3 loop: CAIRGQGASEQYF. CDR3 in DNA: TGTGCCATCAGAGGACAGGGGGCTAGCGAGCAGTACTTC.

Here the CDR3 reads CSASLGIGDQPQHF. The CDR3 nucleotides are TGCAGCGCCTCGTTAGGAATAGGGGATCAGCCCCAGCATTTT. V and J are TRBV29-1 and TRBJ1-5, with D perhaps TRBD1 (5 bases). The CDR3 is made up of 14 amino acids. Per germline, CDR1 SQVTM and CDR2 ANQGSEA. V was cut by 7 bases and J by 5 bases, with 18 bases left in between.

This chain links TRBV7-9 with TRBJ1-4; D may be TRBD1 (5 bases). Germline V gives CDR1 SEHNR, CDR2 FQNEAQ (reference sequence). V was trimmed by 4 bases and J by 5 bases, leaving 11 bases between them. The CDR3 has 14 amino acids. The CDR3 region is CASSYLGGNEKLFF. The DNA of the CDR3 is TGTGCCAGCAGCTACTTGGGGGGGAATGAAAAACTGTTTTTT.

This clone appeared a few times. The chain recombines TRBV3-1 (or the pseudogene TRBV3-2) with TRBJ2-7; 10 bases fit TRBD2. V lost 1 base and J lost 7; bases outside the gene matches: 10. Germline-derived CDR1 and CDR2 are LGHDT and YNNKEL (reference sequence). CDR3 length equals 16 residues. The DNA of the CDR3 is TGTGCCAGCAGCCAAGCCCGGCTAGCGGGAGTGGAAGAGCAGTACTTC. It translates to CASSQARLAGVEEQYF.

The chain uses TRBV7-9 and TRBJ1-4; D may be TRBD1 (5 bases). Germline CDR1 and CDR2: SEHNR and FQNEAQ (reference sequence). The CDR3 is 14 residues long. The germline V and J ends were trimmed by 2 bases and 6 bases, with 10 bases remaining between them. The CDR3 DNA follows: TGTGCCAGCAGCTTAATGACAGCAGATGAAAAACTGTTTTTT. This sequence encodes CASSLMTADEKLFF.

As to this clone: Germline is not matched at one junction end, which may reflect a read error. The chain is built from TRBV18 and TRBJ2-7; D is uncertain. The CDR3 spans 11 residues. Germline CDR1 KGHSH, CDR2 LQKENI. Here the CDR3 reads CASSPLYEQYF. CDR3 nucleotides: TGTGCCAGCTCTCCACTATACGAGCAGTACTTC. Filled out from reference TRBV18 and TRBJ2-7, the complete variable domain reads NAGVMQNPRHLVRRRGQEARLRCSPMKGHSHVYWYRQLPEEGLKFMVYLQKENIIDESGMPKERFSAEFPKEGPSILRIQQVVRGDSAAYFCASSPLYEQYFGPGTRLTVT.

V and J are TRBV4-1 and TRBJ1-2, with 9 positions matching TRBD1. This CDR3 has 12 residues. CDR1 and CDR2 (germline): MGHRA, YSYEKL. V was pared by 6 bases and J by 8 bases, with 4 bases of the junction left unmatched. The CDR3 spells CASRQGARGYTF. In DNA, the CDR3 is TGCGCCAGCAGACAGGGGGCACGGGGCTACACCTTC.

The chain employs TRBV7-9 and TRBJ2-1; D is possibly TRBD2 (6 bases). This CDR3 has 15 residues. The ends were cut back, 10 bases at V and 1 base at J, with 17 bases in the middle. Germline CDR1 SEHNR, CDR2 FQNEAQ (reference sequence). Here the CDR3 DNA reads TGTGCCAACCAAGAAGACGGGAGTTCCTACAATGAGCAGTTCTTC. Translated: CANQEDGSSYNEQFF. Together with reference TRBV7-9 and TRBJ2-1, the CDR3 gives the full variable domain: DTGVSQNPRHKITKRGQNVTFRCDPISEHNRLYWYRQTLGQGPEFLTYFQNEAQLEKSRLLSDRFSAERPKGSFSTLEIQRTEQGDSAMYLCANQEDGSSYNEQFFGPGTRLTVL.

DNA for the CDR3: TGTGCCAGCAGTCGAACAGGGGGTAAAAGTCAGCCCCAGCATTTT. This sequence encodes CASSRTGGKSQPQHF. The chain carries TRBV6-6 and TRBJ1-5; 8 positions match TRBD1. The CDR3 spans 15 residues. Per germline, CDR1 MNHNY and CDR2 SVGAGI (reference sequence). Trimming removed 5 bases from V and 6 bases from J; junction bases left unmatched: 9.

The chain uses TRBV18 and TRBJ2-3; unclear D gene. The CDR3 extends over 14 amino acids. With 4 bases removed from V and 0 bases from J, the gap between germline ends came to 8 bases. In germline, CDR1 is KGHSH, CDR2 LQKENI. CDR3 DNA sequence: TGTGCCAGCTCACGAGGCGGTAGCACAGATACGCAGTATTTT. This gives the protein CASSRGGSTDTQYF.

The DNA for the CDR3 is TGTGCCAGCAGGAAGGGAGGGGATCAGCCCCAGCATTTT. Translated: CASRKGGDQPQHF. The rearrangement joins TRBV6-5 to TRBJ1-5, with a tentative D call TRBD1 (5 bases). The germline gives CDR1 MNHEY, CDR2 SVGAGI. V lost 6 bases, J lost 5 bases, and 11 bases lay in between. This CDR3 comprises 13 residues.